These 6 T cell receptor beta chains came from one sample sequenced in a study of cytomegalovirus exposure and HLA in healthy donors. Use of 60 Vbeta and 13 Jbeta primers characterized the PCR. The assay was immunoSEQ multiplex PCR, and TCRdb's table has in-frame clones only and misses some. The sample totals approximately 110,000 clones; its top ten clones hold over 0.8%. The sequenced sample was PBMCs. These receptors came from a man aged 18-30 years in good health and CMV-seronegative.

The V gene is TRBV19, the J gene TRBJ2-2; 7 bases agree with TRBD2. CDR1 is LNHDA and CDR2 is SQIVND in the germline V gene (reference sequence). The CDR3 is 14 residues long. The J segment lost 6 bases and the V segment lost 6 bases, leaving 7 bases of the junction unmatched. The CDR3 DNA sequence: TGTGCCAGTAGAAAGACTCGGGGGGCCGGGGAGCTGTTTTTT. This sequence encodes CASRKTRGAGELFF.

The gene calls are TRBV27 and TRBJ2-7; maybe TRBD1 (5 bases). V lost 8 bases and J lost 2, with 16 bases in between. CDR1 is MNHEY, CDR2 SMNVEV, per germline (reference sequence). This CDR3 is 14 amino acids long. Here the CDR3 reads CASAAAGNPYEQYF. The CDR3 nucleotides read TGTGCCAGCGCCGCCGCAGGGAACCCCTACGAGCAGTACTTC.

The chain couples TRBV29-1 to TRBJ1-2; tentatively, D is TRBD1 (6 bases). Germline V gene data show CDR1 as SQVTM and CDR2 as ANQGSEA. CDR3 length equals 14 residues. CDR3 sequence: CSAGEGDLTHGYTF. DNA of the CDR3: TGCAGTGCCGGGGAGGGGGACCTCACCCATGGCTACACCTTC.

The chain employs TRBV2 and TRBJ1-1, with TRBD1 as a possible D gene (6 bases). Germline loops: CDR1 SNHLY, CDR2 FYNNEI. Trimming took 1 base from V and 5 from J, leaving 11 bases between them. The CDR3 contains 14 residues. The DNA for the CDR3 is TGTGCCAGCAGTGAAGAGAGGGGGGGAACTGAAGCTTTCTTT. This sequence encodes CASSEERGGTEAFF.

The V gene is TRBV7-9, the J gene TRBJ2-3, with 8 positions matching TRBD1. The CDR3 is 12 amino acids. Looked up from germline, CDR1 is SEHNR and CDR2 is FQNEAQ (reference sequence). V was pared by 5 bases and J by 9 bases, with 4 bases of the junction left unmatched. CDR3 region: CASSRSGGTQYF. CDR3 DNA: TGTGCCAGCAGCCGATCAGGGGGCACGCAGTATTTT. Combining the CDR3 with reference TRBV7-9 and TRBJ2-3 gives the whole variable domain DTGVSQNPRHKITKRGQNVTFRCDPISEHNRLYWYRQTLGQGPEFLTYFQNEAQLEKSRLLSDRFSAERPKGSFSTLEIQRTEQGDSAMYLCASSRSGGTQYFGPGTRLTVL.

Details on this clone: Its ends do not fully match the called genes, so a read error is possible. The sample has other DNA sequences that encode this CDR3 too. The chain is built from TRBV6-1 and TRBJ2-7, with 11 bases matching TRBD1. From germline, CDR1 is MNHNS and CDR2 SASEGT. CDR3 length: 15 residues. The CDR3 protein is CASSEGTGGSYEQYF. CDR3 nucleotides: TGCGCCAGCAGTGAGGGGACAGGGGGCTCCTACGAGCAGTACTTC.